This T cell receptor beta chain was sequenced for a study of read filtering for tumor transcriptome and immune sequencing. Study at large: Patients were 17 male and around 15 female, mean age approximately 70 years, range about 45 to 85. General study results and limits: Dropping single-read clonotypes raised IR-seq and RNA-seq shared-clonotype correlation. The CD138-negative fraction was mixed bone marrow immune cells, not pure T cells.

About this clonotype: The antigen remains undetermined.

From approximately 430 ng of RNA, a library with molecular barcoded alpha/delta and beta/gamma adaptors was made. TCRdb re-analysed the reads in MiXCR, keeping a single row per CDR3 protein. The table shows about 62,000 distinct CDR3 sequences, with approximately 19% occurring only once. Germline lookup yields CDR1 PRHDT and CDR2 FYEKMQ (reference sequence). V was cut by 5 bases and J by 10 bases, with 14 bases left in between. This CDR3 has 12 residues. The receptor comes from a donor aged 40 or older with multiple myeloma. Sequencing used a population of CD138-negative cells sorted from bone marrow. The chain joins TRBV13 to TRBJ1-1, with unresolved D. CDR3 bases: TGTGCCAGCAGCGAAACACGGAGTGGAGCTTTCTTT. Its translation: CASSETRSGAFF.